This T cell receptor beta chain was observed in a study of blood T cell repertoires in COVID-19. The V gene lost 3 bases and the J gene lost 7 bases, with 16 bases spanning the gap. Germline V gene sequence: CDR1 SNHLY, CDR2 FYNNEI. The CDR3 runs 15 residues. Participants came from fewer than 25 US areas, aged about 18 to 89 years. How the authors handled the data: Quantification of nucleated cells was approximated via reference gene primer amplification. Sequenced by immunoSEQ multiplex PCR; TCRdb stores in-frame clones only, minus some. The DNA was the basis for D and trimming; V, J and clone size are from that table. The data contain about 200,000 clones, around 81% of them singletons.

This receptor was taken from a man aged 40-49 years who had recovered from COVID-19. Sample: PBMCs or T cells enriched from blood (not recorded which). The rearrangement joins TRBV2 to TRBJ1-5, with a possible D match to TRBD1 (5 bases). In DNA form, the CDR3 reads TGTGCCAGCAGTGAGGCTGGAGGGGTCGGACAGCCCCAGCATTTT. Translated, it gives CASSEAGGVGQPQHF.